A selection of T cell receptor beta chains follows, all from one sample in a study of breast tumors, draining lymph nodes, adjacent tissues. TCRdb re-analysed the multiplex PCR reads in MiXCR, keeping a single row per CDR3 protein. The repertoire holds 170,000 or so distinct CDR3 sequences, with approximately 30% as singletons. Material: axillary lymph node tissue. These receptors came from a female donor with breast cancer. Some clones in this sample may be carry-over from other donors' samples. The CDR3 runs from the conserved cysteine through the conserved F or W. A D gene is named only where the DNA matches it firmly. Clone size, where shown, is once, few, many, or a class for clones that have expanded.

d_gene	v_gene	abundance	j_gene	CDR3nt	CDR3aa
.	TRBV4-2	few	TRBJ1-2	TGTGCCAGCAGCGGGGCGGGTGCTAACTATGGCTACACCTTC	CASSGAGANYGYTF
TRBD1	TRBV12-3/TRBV12-4	many	TRBJ1-3	TGTGCCAGCAGTCGCCGCGGACAGGGGTCCGGAAACACCATATATTTT	CASSRRGQGSGNTIYF
.	TRBV6-1	.	TRBJ1-5	TGTGCCAGCAGTTACGGGGTAAGTTTTCCCCAGCATTTT	CASSYGVSFPQHF
.	TRBV7-9	many	TRBJ2-1	TGTGCCAGCAGCCTCCTGGACGATGAGCAGTTCTTC	CASSLLDDEQFF
.	TRBV14	.	TRBJ1-5	TGTGCCAGCAGCCAATACCAGCAAGAGACCCAGCATTTT	CASSQYQQETQHF
.	TRBV11-3	many	TRBJ1-6	TGTGCCAGCAGCTTAGTCAGCTCCTATAATTCACCCCTCCACTTT	CASSLVSSYNSPLHF
TRBD1	TRBV5-8	many	TRBJ1-5	TGTGCCAGCAGCTCGAACAGGGGTCAGCCCCAGCATTTT	CASSSNRGQPQHF
TRBD1	TRBV5-8	many	TRBJ1-2	TGTGCCAGCAGCTTGGATGGTGCGACAGGGGTTCCTAACTATGGCTACACCTTC	CASSLDGATGVPNYGYTF
TRBD1	TRBV4-1	few	TRBJ2-1	TGCGCCAGCGGCCAAGACGGGGGGACAGGGTCCAATGAGCAGTTCTTC	CASGQDGGTGSNEQFF
.	TRBV19	many	TRBJ2-7	TGTGCCAGTAAAGGGAGCGAATTCGAGCAGTACTTC	CASKGSEFEQYF
TRBD2	TRBV4-1	.	TRBJ2-2	TGTGCCAGCAGCCAAGATGTAGCGCGGGGGACCGGGGAGCTGTTTTTT	CASSQDVARGTGELFF
TRBD1	TRBV13	many	TRBJ2-7	TGTGCCAGCAGCTTAGGCCTCTTGGGACAGGGGCACTACGAGCAGTACTTC	CASSLGLLGQGHYEQYF
TRBD1	TRBV28	few	TRBJ2-7	TGTGCCAGCAGCACACAGGGGGCGGGAACCTACGAGCAGTACTTC	CASSTQGAGTYEQYF
TRBD1	TRBV12-3/TRBV12-4	.	TRBJ1-1	TGTGCCAGCAGTTTCGACAGGGATAGTGAAGCTTTCTTT	CASSFDRDSEAFF